The 9 T cell receptor beta chains below all came from one sample that was sequenced in a study of chemoradiotherapy in HPV16-positive cancers. Using immunoSEQ multiplex PCR, the repertoire was profiled, and TCRdb retains in-frame clones only, with some absent. The sample carries fewer than 40,000 clones, over 80% recorded once. The sequencing here drew on blood, taken from a patient who underwent chemoradiotherapy. The source of these receptors is a human donor with HPV-associated anogenital cancer.

The chain has TRBV4-3 and TRBJ2-3, with D perhaps matching TRBD1 (5 bases). This CDR3 has 15 residues. The V gene's germline CDR1 is LGHNA and CDR2 YSLEER. The V end lost 0 bases, the J end lost 5 bases, and 12 bases lay between the germline ends. As DNA, the CDR3 is TGCGCCAGCAGCCAAGATAGGGGCGCAGGAGATACGCAGTATTTT. Its protein is CASSQDRGAGDTQYF.

The gene calls are TRBV7-9 and TRBJ1-1, with D maybe TRBD1 (6 bases). The CDR3 totals 16 residues. The V end lost 5 bases, the J end lost 1 base, and 17 bases lay between the germline ends. Germline V gives CDR1 SEHNR, CDR2 FQNEAQ (reference sequence). CDR3 protein: CASSTPAGTSNTEAFF. In DNA form, the CDR3 reads TGTGCCAGCAGCACACCCGCCGGGACATCGAACACTGAAGCTTTCTTT.

This clone has just one count. This chain joins TRBV29-1 and TRBJ2-7; 7 bases map to TRBD2. Losses at the gene ends were 6 bases for V and 4 bases for J; bases not matched to a gene: 3. Germline CDR1 SQVTM, CDR2 ANQGSEA. CDR3 length: 11 amino acids. This CDR3 is CSVGGGYEQYF. The CDR3 DNA sequence: TGCAGCGTGGGGGGGGGTTACGAGCAGTACTTC.

The chain couples TRBV5-1 to TRBJ1-6; D gene unclear. Germline CDR1 reads SGHRS; CDR2 reads YFSETQ. V lost 1 base and J lost 6, with 8 bases in between. The length of the CDR3 is 14 residues. CDR3 amino acids: CASSLRGSNSPLHF. The CDR3 DNA reads TGCGCCAGCAGCTTGCGGGGATCTAATTCACCCCTCCACTTT.

The chain carries TRBV6-5 and TRBJ2-7; D is unclear. Germline V gene lookup returns CDR1 MNHEY and CDR2 SVGAGI. V lost 2 bases and J 3 bases, leaving 11 bases between the germline ends. The CDR3 covers 14 residues. CDR3 loop: CASSYGEVGYEQYF. DNA of the CDR3: TGTGCCAGCAGTTACGGGGAAGTGGGCTACGAGCAGTACTTC.

This chain uses TRBV5-6 with TRBJ1-2; perhaps TRBD1 as D (6 bases). Germline lookup yields CDR1 SGHDT and CDR2 YYEEEE. This CDR3 comprises 16 residues. Trimming took 2 bases from V and 0 from J, leaving 14 bases between them. The CDR3 DNA follows: TGTGCCAGCAGCTTAGACAGGCCCCCAACTAACTATGGCTACACCTTC. It encodes CASSLDRPPTNYGYTF.

DNA for the CDR3: TGTGCCAGCAGCTTTTACAGGGAGAACACTGAAGCTTTCTTT. Translated: CASSFYRENTEAFF. The rearrangement links TRBV5-5 to TRBJ1-1; TRBD1 is a possible D gene (6 bases). This CDR3 contains 14 residues. V lost 2 bases, J lost 1 base, and 9 bases lay in between. The germline CDR1 and CDR2 sequences are SGHKS and YYEKEE (reference sequence).

This clone turned up a few times. This chain uses TRBV27 with TRBJ2-7; possible D gene TRBD1, 6 bases. The V end lost 7 bases, the J end lost 7 bases, and 14 bases lay between the germline ends. Germline CDR1 MNHEY, CDR2 SMNVEV (reference sequence). This CDR3 has 12 amino acids. In DNA form, the CDR3 reads TGTGCCAGCAACCCGGACAGCCCAGAGCAGTACTTC. Translated: CASNPDSPEQYF.

The chain combines TRBV4-2 with TRBJ2-5; 12 nucleotides line up with TRBD2. The CDR3 extends over 16 amino acids. The trim removed 6 bases at V and 5 bases at J, leaving 10 bases unmatched. Germline V gene data show CDR1 as LGHNA and CDR2 as YNFKEQ. DNA of the CDR3: TGTGCCAGCAGAGGGGCTAGCGGGGGGGCCGGGGAGACCCAGTACTTC. This codes for CASRGASGGAGETQYF.